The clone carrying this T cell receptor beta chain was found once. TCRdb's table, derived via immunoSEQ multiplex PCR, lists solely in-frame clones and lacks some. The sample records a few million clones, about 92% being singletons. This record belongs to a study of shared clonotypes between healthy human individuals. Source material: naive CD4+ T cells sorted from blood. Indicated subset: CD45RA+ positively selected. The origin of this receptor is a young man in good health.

CDR3 sequence reads: CASKDGGSPLHF. The CDR3 DNA follows: TGTGCCAGCAAGGACGGAGGTTCACCCCTCCACTTT. The rearrangement uses TRBV27 and TRBJ1-6; no definite D call. V lost 7 bases and J 9 bases, leaving 10 bases between the germline ends. The CDR3 is 12 amino acids. The V gene's germline CDR1 is MNHEY and CDR2 SMNVEV (reference sequence).